This TCR beta chain came from a study of metastatic and nonmetastatic thyroid tumors. Study context: Repertoires of blood and of tissue (tumor or nodule) from malignant and benign thyroid patients were compared.

Authors' analysis steps: Clinicopathological groups differed in CDR3, with these differences serving to build a distant-metastasis classifier for papillary thyroid cancer. MiXCR re-clonotyped the PCR reads for TCRdb. The V and J calls, along with clone size, are taken from TCRdb and not from the paper's own processing. Of 20,000 or so clones in the sample, 22% were seen once. As concerns this clone: What it recognizes is unknown. Germline and junction disagree at one end, which may indicate a read error.

The length of the CDR3 is 15 residues. Germline values: CDR1 SGHRS, CDR2 YFSETQ. Every patient underwent thyroid surgery untreated. Overall study results and limits: For both blood and tumor, malignant thyroid tumors reportedly showed significantly higher TCR beta diversity than benign nodules did.

The V gene is TRBV5-1, the J gene TRBJ2-5; 9 bases agree with TRBD1. The TCR sequence derives from a female donor with papillary thyroid cancer or a benign thyroid nodule (not recorded which). Some clones in this sample may be carry-over from other donors' samples. The specimen sequenced was adjacent normal tissue. The CDR3 DNA sequence: TGCGCCAGTAGCTCATGGGACAGGGACCAAGAGACCCAGTACTTC. Translated: CASSSWDRDQETQYF.